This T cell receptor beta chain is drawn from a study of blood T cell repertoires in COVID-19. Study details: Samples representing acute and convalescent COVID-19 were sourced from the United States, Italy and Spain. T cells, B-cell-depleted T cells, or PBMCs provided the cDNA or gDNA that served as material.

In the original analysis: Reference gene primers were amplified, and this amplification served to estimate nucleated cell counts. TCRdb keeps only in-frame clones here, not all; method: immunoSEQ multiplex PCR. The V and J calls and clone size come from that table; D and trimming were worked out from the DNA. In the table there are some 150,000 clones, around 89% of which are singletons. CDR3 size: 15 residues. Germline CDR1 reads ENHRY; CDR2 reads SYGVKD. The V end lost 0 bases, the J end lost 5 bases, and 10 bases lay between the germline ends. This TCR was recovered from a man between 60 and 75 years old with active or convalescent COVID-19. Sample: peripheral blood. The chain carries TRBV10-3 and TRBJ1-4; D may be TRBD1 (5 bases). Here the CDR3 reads CAISESTETNEKLFF. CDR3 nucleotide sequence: TGTGCCATCAGTGAGTCGACAGAGACAAATGAAAAACTGTTTTTT.